The 26 T cell receptor beta chains presented below share a single source sample, sequenced in a study of cytomegalovirus exposure and HLA in healthy donors. Profiled with immunoSEQ multiplex PCR; TCRdb holds only in-frame clones, not every one. The sample records some 340,000 clones, 87% being singletons. The sample was PBMCs. Source of these receptors: a woman aged 25-40 years in good health and CMV-seropositive.

This clone was seen only once. The chain links TRBV27 to TRBJ1-2; no clear D. This CDR3 spans 16 amino acids. With 5 bases removed from V and 5 bases from J, the gap between germline ends came to 21 bases. CDR1 is MNHEY and CDR2 is SMNVEV in the germline V gene (reference sequence). The DNA for the CDR3 is TGTGCCAGCAGTCAAAGCACCTCGGGGATGGGGTATGGCTACACCTTC. It codes for CASSQSTSGMGYGYTF.

V usage is TRBV12-2 and J usage is TRBJ1-3. TRBV12-2 is classified as a pseudogene. This CDR3 is 17 amino acids long. CDR3: CASRLALPRTSGNTIYF. The CDR3 nucleotides read TGTGCAAGTCGCTTAGCGCTGCCCAGGACGTCTGGAAACACCATATATTTT.

The V call is TRBV4-2, the J call TRBJ2-7, with D unresolved. The length of the CDR3 is 15 residues. Trimming took off 0 bases at V and 0 bases at J, with 9 bases between the two ends. Germline-derived CDR1 and CDR2 are LGHNA and YNFKEQ. CDR3 protein: CASSQDGVLSYEQYF. The DNA of the CDR3 is TGTGCCAGCAGCCAAGATGGGGTCCTCTCCTACGAGCAGTACTTC.

This clone came up a few times. The rearrangement links TRBV28 to TRBJ1-1, with a tentative D call TRBD1 (6 bases). The length of the CDR3 is 15 residues. CDR1 is MDHEN, CDR2 SYDVKM, per germline. The V end lost 1 base, the J end lost 5 bases, and 14 bases lay between the germline ends. CDR3 loop: CASSLFRGQGTEAFF. DNA for the CDR3: TGTGCCAGCAGTTTATTCCGGGGGCAAGGAACTGAAGCTTTCTTT.

This sequence joins TRBV13 and TRBJ2-7, with 8 nucleotides matching TRBD2. This CDR3 has 13 residues. Germline V gene lookup returns CDR1 PRHDT and CDR2 FYEKMQ (reference sequence). J was trimmed by 7 bases and V by 0 bases; bases with no gene match: 2. In DNA, the CDR3 is TGTGCCAGCAGCTTAGGGCGGGGGGCGGAGCAGTACTTC. The encoded protein is CASSLGRGAEQYF.

J is TRBJ1-2 and V is TRBV6-1, with D unresolved. V lost 10 bases, J lost 4 bases, and 22 bases lay in between. Germline V lookup: CDR1 MNHNS, CDR2 SASEGT. The CDR3 extends over 15 amino acids. The CDR3 sequence is CATRGEGESTYGYTF. The CDR3 nucleotides are TGTGCCACCCGTGGGGAGGGCGAGTCTACCTATGGCTACACCTTC.

Only a few counts were recorded for this clone. The V call is TRBV4-3, the J call TRBJ2-2; TRBD2 aligns across 16 bases. The CDR3 consists of 20 residues. Germline-derived CDR1 and CDR2 are LGHNA and YSLEER. J lost 2 bases, V lost 7 bases, and 13 bases had no gene match. CDR3 nucleotides: TGCGCCAGCACTCTTATAGGGACTAGCGGGGGGGCGGATAACACCGGGGAGCTGTTTTTT. Translating gives CASTLIGTSGGADNTGELFF.

The rearrangement links TRBV18 to TRBJ1-2, with a tentative D call TRBD1 (5 bases). Trimming left V 2 bases short and J 2 bases short, with 15 bases between. The CDR3 runs to 16 residues. Germline lookup yields CDR1 KGHSH and CDR2 LQKENI. CDR3 region: CASSPKTAPTNYGYTF. The CDR3 coding sequence is TGTGCCAGCTCACCAAAGACAGCCCCAACAAACTATGGCTACACCTTC. Supplemented by reference TRBV18 and TRBJ1-2, the full variable domain reads NAGVMQNPRHLVRRRGQEARLRCSPMKGHSHVYWYRQLPEEGLKFMVYLQKENIIDESGMPKERFSAEFPKEGPSILRIQQVVRGDSAAYFCASSPKTAPTNYGYTFGSGTRLTVV.

This chain joins TRBV6-5 and TRBJ1-1; D call uncertain. Germline assignment: CDR1 MNHEY and CDR2 SVGAGI. The CDR3 has 15 residues. Trimming pared 0 bases from V and 4 bases from J, leaving 12 bases between. The CDR3 reads CASSYSRVLSTEAFF. CDR3 nucleotides: TGTGCCAGCAGTTACTCGAGAGTGTTGTCCACTGAAGCTTTCTTT.

This rearrangement joins TRBV28 to TRBJ1-2, with D perhaps TRBD1 (6 bases). CDR3 length: 15 residues. Germline CDR1 is MDHEN and CDR2 is SYDVKM. Trimming left V 6 bases short and J 4 bases short, with 18 bases between. The CDR3 region is CASRHPEGHRYGYTF. The CDR3 DNA follows: TGTGCCAGCAGACACCCCGAGGGACACCGCTATGGCTACACCTTC.

The sample holds a few counts of this clone. The chain links TRBV27 to TRBJ1-1, with a tentative D call TRBD1 (6 bases). CDR1 and CDR2 from the germline V gene are MNHEY and SMNVEV (reference sequence). Trimming pared 4 bases from V and 12 bases from J, leaving 15 bases between. The length of the CDR3 is 12 residues. CDR3 sequence reads: CASSSTEGTTFF. The DNA for the CDR3 is TGTGCCAGCAGTTCGACAGAAGGGACAACTTTCTTT.

Remarks on this clone: A read error is possible here, since a much larger clone lies one base away. CDR3 sequence reads: CASSLVGGNEQFF. DNA of the CDR3: TGTGCCAGCAGCTTAGTAGGGGGAAATGAGCAGTTCTTC. The chain combines TRBV7-7 with TRBJ2-1; the D gene is possibly TRBD1 (6 bases). V lost 1 base and J lost 7, with 8 bases in between. The germline V gene encodes CDR1 SSHAT and CDR2 FNYEAQ (reference sequence). CDR3 size: 13 residues.

The chain uses TRBV13 and TRBJ2-1, with 9 bases identical to TRBD2. CDR3 size: 15 residues. J gave up 4 bases and V 4 bases, and 5 bases lay outside the gene matches. Germline V gene sequence: CDR1 PRHDT, CDR2 FYEKMQ (reference sequence). CDR3 DNA: TGTGCCAGCAGCTCCCGGCTAGCGGGGTACAATGAGCAGTTCTTC. It codes for CASSSRLAGYNEQFF.

The rearrangement uses TRBV7-9 and TRBJ2-7; D gene ambiguous. The length of the CDR3 is 15 residues. Germline CDR1 SEHNR, CDR2 FQNEAQ (reference sequence). Trimming shortened V by 5 bases and J by 5 bases, and 19 bases separated the two germline ends. The CDR3 sequence is CASSRLLGPKDEQYF. CDR3 DNA: TGTGCCAGCAGCCGACTCCTTGGCCCCAAAGACGAGCAGTACTTC.

This clone was seen a few times. Distinct nucleotide sequences in the sample also encode this CDR3. The V gene is TRBV7-2, the J gene TRBJ1-4; the match to TRBD1 covers 9 bases. J was trimmed by 3 bases and V by 3 bases; bases with no gene match: 2. The CDR3 has 15 amino acids. Germline V gene lookup returns CDR1 SGHTA and CDR2 FQGNSA. The CDR3 loop reads CASSLDRGANEKLFF. CDR3 nucleotide sequence: TGTGCCAGCAGCTTGGACAGGGGAGCTAATGAAAAACTGTTTTTT.

This chain joins TRBV6-5 and TRBJ2-1; TRBD2 aligns across 11 bases. The germline CDR1 and CDR2 sequences are MNHEY and SVGAGI. V lost 10 bases to trimming and J lost 7 bases; unmatched junction nucleotides: 9. This CDR3 region has 14 residues. CDR3 loop: CATLTLAGGNEQFF. Here the CDR3 DNA reads TGTGCCACCCTCACGTTAGCGGGGGGGAATGAGCAGTTCTTC.

This CDR3 reads CSVEGARDTQYF. Here the CDR3 DNA reads TGCAGCGTTGAGGGGGCTAGAGATACGCAGTATTTT. The genes are TRBV29-1 and TRBJ2-3, with a possible D match to TRBD1 (6 bases). The ends were cut back, 3 bases at V and 5 bases at J, with 9 bases in the middle. CDR3 length: 12 amino acids. From germline, CDR1 is SQVTM and CDR2 ANQGSEA.

This rearrangement joins TRBV28 to TRBJ1-4, with 8 bases identical to TRBD1. The trim removed 8 bases at V and 7 bases at J, leaving 18 bases unmatched. Per germline, CDR1 MDHEN and CDR2 SYDVKM. The CDR3 has 17 residues. Here the CDR3 DNA reads TGTGCCAGCGGGATCGGAGAGGGCAGGGGGCTTGTTGAAAAACTGTTTTTT. Protein product: CASGIGEGRGLVEKLFF. The complete variable domain, with remaining parts taken from reference TRBV28 and TRBJ1-4, reads DVKVTQSSRYLVKRTGEKVFLECVQDMDHENMFWYRQDPGLGLRLIYFSYDVKMKEKGDIPEGYSVSREKKERFSLILESASTNQTSMYLCASGIGEGRGLVEKLFFGSGTQLSVL.

This chain links TRBV21-1 with TRBJ1-3. TRBV21-1 is a recognized pseudogene. The CDR3 is 15 residues long. The CDR3 nucleotides are TGTGCCAGCAGCTCCGGGGGGGAACCTGGAAACACCATATATTTT. Protein: CASSSGGEPGNTIYF.

V usage is TRBV11-2 and J usage is TRBJ2-7; 9 bases agree with TRBD1. Germline assignment: CDR1 SGHAT and CDR2 FQNNGV. The V gene end was trimmed by 5 bases and the J gene end by 4 bases; junction bases not matched to a gene: 9. This CDR3 is built from 15 residues. CDR3 DNA sequence: TGTGCCAGCAGCGTGGGACAGGGTCCTGGGTACGAGCAGTACTTC. Translated, it gives CASSVGQGPGYEQYF. Supplemented by reference TRBV11-2 and TRBJ2-7, the full variable domain reads EAGVAQSPRYKIIEKRQSVAFWCNPISGHATLYWYQQILGQGPKLLIQFQNNGVVDDSQLPKDRFSAERLKGVDSTLKIQPAKLEDSAVYLCASSVGQGPGYEQYFGPGTRLTVT.

The gene calls are TRBV6-6 and TRBJ1-1; a possible D gene is TRBD1 (6 bases). CDR1 is MNHNY, CDR2 SVGAGI, per germline (reference sequence). The CDR3 totals 16 residues. V lost 5 bases to trimming and J lost 4 bases, with 20 bases between them. CDR3 coding DNA: TGTGCCAGCAGTACACGAGGGGGGGTTCGCGTCACTGAAGCTTTCTTT. Residues: CASSTRGGVRVTEAFF.

The chain joins TRBV6-8 to TRBJ2-3; 12 positions match TRBD2. The length of the CDR3 is 18 residues. From germline, CDR1 is MNHGY and CDR2 SAAAGT. V shed 9 bases, J shed 2 bases, and the junction held 15 bases outside the gene matches. CDR3 region: CARGGPTSGSEDTDTQYF. CDR3 DNA sequence: TGTGCCAGGGGTGGACCGACTAGCGGGAGTGAAGACACAGATACGCAGTATTTT.

The rearrangement joins TRBV25-1 to TRBJ1-3, with D possibly being TRBD1 (6 bases). Trimming removed 3 bases from V and 8 bases from J, with 20 bases in between. In germline, CDR1 is MGHDK, CDR2 SYGVNS. The CDR3 sequence is 16 residues long. The CDR3 bases are TGTGCCAGCAGTGAGCCCCGAGGAGGGAAGGGGGACACCATATATTTT. This sequence encodes CASSEPRGGKGDTIYF. The full variable domain, with the rest looked up from reference TRBV25-1 and TRBJ1-3, is EADIYQTPRYLVIGTGKKITLECSQTMGHDKMYWYQQDPGMELHLIHYSYGVNSTEKGDLSSESTVSRIRTEHFPLTLESARPSHTSQYLCASSEPRGGKGDTIYFGEGSWLTVV.

V gene TRBV5-1 combines with J gene TRBJ2-5; D gene unclear. V lost 3 bases and J lost 0, with 6 bases in between. The CDR3 spans 13 residues. Looked up from germline, CDR1 is SGHRS and CDR2 is YFSETQ. Here the CDR3 DNA reads TGCGCCAGCAGCTCCGCGCACCAAGAGACCCAGTACTTC. Its protein is CASSSAHQETQYF.

The chain couples TRBV30 to TRBJ1-2; 7 positions match TRBD1. The CDR3 sequence is 13 residues long. Looked up from germline, CDR1 is GTSNPN and CDR2 is SVGIG (reference sequence). With V trimmed by 0 bases and J by 4 bases, 2 bases remained unmatched. Here the CDR3 reads CAWSVQGLYGYTF. In DNA, the CDR3 is TGTGCCTGGAGTGTACAGGGGCTCTATGGCTACACCTTC.

The J gene is TRBJ1-2, the V gene TRBV4-3, with 10 bases fitting TRBD1. V was clipped by 0 bases and J by 7 bases; unmatched bases: 2. Germline V lookup: CDR1 LGHNA, CDR2 YSLEER. This CDR3 has 14 residues. The CDR3 DNA reads as TGCGCCAGCAGCCAAGAAGGGACAGGGGTTGGCTACACCTTC. Amino acid sequence: CASSQEGTGVGYTF.